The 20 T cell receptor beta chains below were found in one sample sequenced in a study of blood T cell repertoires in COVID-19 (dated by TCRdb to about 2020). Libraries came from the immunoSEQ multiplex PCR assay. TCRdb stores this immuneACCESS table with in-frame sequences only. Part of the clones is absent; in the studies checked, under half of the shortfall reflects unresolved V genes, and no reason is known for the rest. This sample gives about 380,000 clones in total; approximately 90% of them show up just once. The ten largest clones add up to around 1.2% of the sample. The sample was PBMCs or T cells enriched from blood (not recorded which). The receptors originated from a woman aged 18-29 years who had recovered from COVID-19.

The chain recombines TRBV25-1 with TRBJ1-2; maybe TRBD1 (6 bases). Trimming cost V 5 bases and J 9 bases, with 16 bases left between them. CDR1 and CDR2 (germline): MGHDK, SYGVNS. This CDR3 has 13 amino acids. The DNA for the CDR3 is TGTGCCAGCAGTCCCCCCGTTAGGGGGAGCTACACCTTC. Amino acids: CASSPPVRGSYTF.

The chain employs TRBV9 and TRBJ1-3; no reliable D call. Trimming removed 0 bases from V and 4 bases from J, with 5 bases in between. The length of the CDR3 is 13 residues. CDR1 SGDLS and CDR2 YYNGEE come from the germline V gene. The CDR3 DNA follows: TGTGCCAGCAGCGTAGAAGAGGGAAACACCATATATTTT. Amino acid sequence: CASSVEEGNTIYF.

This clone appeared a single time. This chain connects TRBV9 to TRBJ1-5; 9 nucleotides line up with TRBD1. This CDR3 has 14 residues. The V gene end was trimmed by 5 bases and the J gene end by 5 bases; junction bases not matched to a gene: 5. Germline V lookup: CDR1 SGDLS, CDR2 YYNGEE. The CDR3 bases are TGTGCCAGCAGGGGGGACAGGGCCTATCAGCCCCAGCATTTT. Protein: CASRGDRAYQPQHF.

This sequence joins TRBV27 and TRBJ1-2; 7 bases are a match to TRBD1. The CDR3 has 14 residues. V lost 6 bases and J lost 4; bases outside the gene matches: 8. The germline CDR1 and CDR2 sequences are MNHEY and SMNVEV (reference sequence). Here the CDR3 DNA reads TGTGCCAGCAGCAGGGGACAGCTCCCCTATGGCTACACCTTC. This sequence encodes CASSRGQLPYGYTF.

CDR3 in DNA: TGTGCCAGCAGCTTAGCGCGAGGGGACAGGGGGACGGAGCTGTTTTTT. Protein product: CASSLARGDRGTELFF. V usage is TRBV7-8 and J usage is TRBJ2-2, with 11 nucleotides matching TRBD1. Germline V gene lookup returns CDR1 SGHVS and CDR2 FQNEAQ. This CDR3 is built from 16 residues. V lost 0 bases to trimming and J lost 10 bases; unmatched junction nucleotides: 7.

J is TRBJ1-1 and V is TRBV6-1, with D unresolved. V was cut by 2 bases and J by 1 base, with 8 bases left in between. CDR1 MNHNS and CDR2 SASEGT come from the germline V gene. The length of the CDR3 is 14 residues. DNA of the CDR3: TGTGCCAGCAGTGAACAGGATGGGAACACTGAAGCTTTCTTT. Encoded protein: CASSEQDGNTEAFF.

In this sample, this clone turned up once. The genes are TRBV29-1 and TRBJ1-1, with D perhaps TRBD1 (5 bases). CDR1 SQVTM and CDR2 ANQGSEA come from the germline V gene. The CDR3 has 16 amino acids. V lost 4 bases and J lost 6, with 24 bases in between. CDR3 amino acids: CSVVPGPGGATAEAFF. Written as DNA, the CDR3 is TGCAGCGTTGTTCCGGGGCCAGGAGGGGCGACAGCTGAAGCTTTCTTT.

CDR3 loop: CASKSFDLTDTQYF. CDR3 DNA sequence: TGTGCCAGCAAGAGTTTTGATCTCACAGATACGCAGTATTTT. The V and J genes are TRBV28 and TRBJ2-3; D not certain. CDR1 is MDHEN and CDR2 is SYDVKM in the germline V gene. CDR3 size: 14 residues. V gave up 7 bases and J gave up 2 bases, with 13 bases separating them.

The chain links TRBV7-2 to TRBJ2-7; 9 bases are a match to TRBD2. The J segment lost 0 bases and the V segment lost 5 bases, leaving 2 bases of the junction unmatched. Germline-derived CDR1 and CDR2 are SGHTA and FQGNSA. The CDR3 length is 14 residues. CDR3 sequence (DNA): TGTGCCAGCAGCCCGGGACTAGCCTCCTACGAGCAGTACTTC. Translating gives CASSPGLASYEQYF.

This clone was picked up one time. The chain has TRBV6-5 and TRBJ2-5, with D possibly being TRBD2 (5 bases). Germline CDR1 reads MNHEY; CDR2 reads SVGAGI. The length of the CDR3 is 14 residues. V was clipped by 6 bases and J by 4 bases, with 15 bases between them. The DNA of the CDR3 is TGTGCCAGCAGCCGCTATTATGAGGGAGAGACCCAGTACTTC. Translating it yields CASSRYYEGETQYF.

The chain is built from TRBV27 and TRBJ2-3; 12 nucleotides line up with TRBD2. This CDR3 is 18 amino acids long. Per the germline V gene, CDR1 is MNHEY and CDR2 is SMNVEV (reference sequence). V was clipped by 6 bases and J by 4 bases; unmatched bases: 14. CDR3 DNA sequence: TGTGCCAGCAGCCCCCTTAAAGGACTAGCGGGGTGGGCAGATACGCAGTATTTT. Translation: CASSPLKGLAGWADTQYF.

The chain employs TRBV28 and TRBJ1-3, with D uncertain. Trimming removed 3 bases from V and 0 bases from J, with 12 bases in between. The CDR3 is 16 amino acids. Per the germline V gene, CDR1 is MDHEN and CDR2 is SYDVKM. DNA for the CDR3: TGTGCCAGCAGTTTTAGTCCCGGGATCTCTGGAAACACCATATATTTT. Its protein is CASSFSPGISGNTIYF.

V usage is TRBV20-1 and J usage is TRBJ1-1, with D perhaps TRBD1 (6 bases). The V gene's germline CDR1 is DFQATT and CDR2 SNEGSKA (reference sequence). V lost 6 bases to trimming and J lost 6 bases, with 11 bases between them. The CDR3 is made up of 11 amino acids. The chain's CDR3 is CSARTVSEAFF. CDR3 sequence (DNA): TGCAGTGCCCGGACAGTTTCTGAAGCTTTCTTT.

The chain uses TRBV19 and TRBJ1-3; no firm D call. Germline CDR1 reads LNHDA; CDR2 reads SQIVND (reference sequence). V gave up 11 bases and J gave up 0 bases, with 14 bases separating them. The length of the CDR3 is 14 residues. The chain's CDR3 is CAAAGTNSGNTIYF. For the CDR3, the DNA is TGTGCCGCTGCGGGCACTAACTCTGGAAACACCATATATTTT.

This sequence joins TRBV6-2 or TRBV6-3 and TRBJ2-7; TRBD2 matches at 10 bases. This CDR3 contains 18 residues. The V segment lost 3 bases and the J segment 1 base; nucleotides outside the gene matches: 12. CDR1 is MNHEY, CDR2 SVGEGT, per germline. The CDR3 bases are TGTGCCAGCAGTTATTCGAGTCTAGCGGGGGTATCGTCCTACGAGCAGTACTTC. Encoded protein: CASSYSSLAGVSSYEQYF.

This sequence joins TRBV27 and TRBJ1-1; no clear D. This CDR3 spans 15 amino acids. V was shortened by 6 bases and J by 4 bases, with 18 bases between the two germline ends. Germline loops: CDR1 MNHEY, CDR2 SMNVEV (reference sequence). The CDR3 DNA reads TGTGCCAGCAGGGGTCTACGAGGAGTCGGCACTGAAGCTTTCTTT. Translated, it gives CASRGLRGVGTEAFF.

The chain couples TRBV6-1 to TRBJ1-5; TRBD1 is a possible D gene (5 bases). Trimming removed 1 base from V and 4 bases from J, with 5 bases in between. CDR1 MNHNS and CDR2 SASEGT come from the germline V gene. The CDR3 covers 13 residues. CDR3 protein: CASSEGQNQPQHF. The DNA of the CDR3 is TGTGCCAGCAGTGAAGGACAGAATCAGCCCCAGCATTTT.

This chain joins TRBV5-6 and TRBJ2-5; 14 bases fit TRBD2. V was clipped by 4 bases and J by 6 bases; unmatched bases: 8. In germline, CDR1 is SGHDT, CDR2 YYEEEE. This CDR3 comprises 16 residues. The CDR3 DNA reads TGTGCCAGCAGCACTCCGACTAGCGGGGGGGCTCAGACCCAGTACTTC. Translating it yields CASSTPTSGGAQTQYF. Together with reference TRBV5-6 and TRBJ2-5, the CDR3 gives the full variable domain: DAGVTQSPTHLIKTRGQQVTLRCSPKSGHDTVSWYQQALGQGPQFIFQYYEEEERQRGNFPDRFSGHQFPNYSSELNVNALLLGDSALYLCASSTPTSGGAQTQYFGPGTRLLVL.

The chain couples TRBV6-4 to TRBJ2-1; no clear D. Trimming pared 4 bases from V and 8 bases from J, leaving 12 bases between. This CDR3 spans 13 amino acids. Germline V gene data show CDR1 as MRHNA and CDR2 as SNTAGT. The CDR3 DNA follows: TGTGCCAGCAGTGTATTAGCAGAGGATGAGCAGTTCTTC. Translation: CASSVLAEDEQFF.

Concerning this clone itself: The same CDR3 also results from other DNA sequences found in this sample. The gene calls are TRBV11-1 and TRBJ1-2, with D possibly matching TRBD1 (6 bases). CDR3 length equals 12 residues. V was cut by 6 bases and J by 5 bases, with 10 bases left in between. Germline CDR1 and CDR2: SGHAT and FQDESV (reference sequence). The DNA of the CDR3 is TGTGCCAGCAGTGCGACAGGTTATGGCTACACCTTC. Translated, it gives CASSATGYGYTF.